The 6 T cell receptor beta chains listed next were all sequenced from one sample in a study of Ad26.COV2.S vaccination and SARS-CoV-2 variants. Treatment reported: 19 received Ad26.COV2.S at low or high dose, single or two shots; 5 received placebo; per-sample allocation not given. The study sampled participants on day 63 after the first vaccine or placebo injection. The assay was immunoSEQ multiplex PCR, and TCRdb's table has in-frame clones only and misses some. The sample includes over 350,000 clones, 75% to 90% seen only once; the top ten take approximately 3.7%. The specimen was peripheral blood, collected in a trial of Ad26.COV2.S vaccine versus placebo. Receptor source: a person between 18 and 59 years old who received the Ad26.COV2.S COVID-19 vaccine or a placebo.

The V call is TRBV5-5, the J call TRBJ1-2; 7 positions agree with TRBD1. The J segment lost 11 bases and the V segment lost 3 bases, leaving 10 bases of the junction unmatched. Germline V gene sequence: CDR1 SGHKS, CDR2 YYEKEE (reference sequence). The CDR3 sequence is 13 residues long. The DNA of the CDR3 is TGTGCCAGCAGCTCCTCAGGGGGGTCTGGGTACACCTTC. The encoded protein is CASSSSGGSGYTF. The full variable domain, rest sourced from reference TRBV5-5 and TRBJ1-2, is DAGVTQSPTHLIKTRGQQVTLRCSPISGHKSVSWYQQVLGQGPQFIFQYYEKEERGRGNFPDRFSARQFPNYSSELNVNALLLGDSALYLCASSSSGGSGYTFGSGTRLTVV.

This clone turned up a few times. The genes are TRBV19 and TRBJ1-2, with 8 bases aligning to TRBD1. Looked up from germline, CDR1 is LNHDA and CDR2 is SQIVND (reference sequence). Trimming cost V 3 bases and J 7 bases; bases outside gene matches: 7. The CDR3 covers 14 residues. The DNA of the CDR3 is TGTGCCAGTAGTATGGACAGGGCTACGTCTGGCTACACCTTC. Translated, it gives CASSMDRATSGYTF.

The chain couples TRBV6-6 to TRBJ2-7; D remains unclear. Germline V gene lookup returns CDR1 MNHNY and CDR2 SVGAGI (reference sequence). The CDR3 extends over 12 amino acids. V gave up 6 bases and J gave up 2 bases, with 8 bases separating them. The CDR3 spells CASRIDPYEQYF. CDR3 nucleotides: TGTGCCAGCAGGATAGACCCCTACGAGCAGTACTTC.

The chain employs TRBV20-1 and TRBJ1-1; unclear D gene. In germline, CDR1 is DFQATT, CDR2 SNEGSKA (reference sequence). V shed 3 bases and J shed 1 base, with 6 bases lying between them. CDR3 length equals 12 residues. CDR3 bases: TGCAGTGCTAGTTCCCCGAACACTGAAGCTTTCTTT. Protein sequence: CSASSPNTEAFF.

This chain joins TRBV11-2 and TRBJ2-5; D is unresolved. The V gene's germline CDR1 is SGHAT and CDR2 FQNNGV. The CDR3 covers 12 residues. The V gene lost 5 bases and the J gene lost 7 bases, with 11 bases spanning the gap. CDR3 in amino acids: CASSRITGTQYF. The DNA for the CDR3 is TGTGCCAGCAGCCGGATAACCGGGACCCAGTACTTC.

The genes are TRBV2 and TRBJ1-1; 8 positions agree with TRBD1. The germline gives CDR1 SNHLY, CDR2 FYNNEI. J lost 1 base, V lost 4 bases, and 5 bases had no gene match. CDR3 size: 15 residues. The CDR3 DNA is TGTGCCAGCAGTGGCTGGGACAGGAAGAACACTGAAGCTTTCTTT. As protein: CASSGWDRKNTEAFF.